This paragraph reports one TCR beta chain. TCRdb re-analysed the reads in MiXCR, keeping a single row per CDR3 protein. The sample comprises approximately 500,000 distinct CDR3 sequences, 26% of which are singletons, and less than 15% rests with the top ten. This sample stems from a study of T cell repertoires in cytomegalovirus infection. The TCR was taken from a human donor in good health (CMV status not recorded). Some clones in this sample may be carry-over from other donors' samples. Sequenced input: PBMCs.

The CDR3 protein is CSVVGQVDQETQYF. The CDR3 nucleotides are TGCAGCGTTGTGGGGCAGGTGGACCAAGAGACCCAGTACTTC. This chain links TRBV29-1 with TRBJ2-5; tentatively, D is TRBD1 (5 bases). The CDR3 has 14 amino acids. Per germline, CDR1 SQVTM and CDR2 ANQGSEA. V lost 4 bases, J lost 0 bases, and 12 bases lay in between.